The clone carrying this T cell receptor beta chain was seen a few times. The data stem from a study of T-cell memory formation after mild COVID-19. TCRdb independently ran MiXCR on the 5' RACE reads; one entry per CDR3 protein. The sample shows approximately 100,000 distinct CDR3 sequences, more than 9.5% of them seen only once. Germline CDR1 reads LNHDA; CDR2 reads SQIVND (reference sequence). Deletions cut 10 bases from V and 5 bases from J, with 11 bases between. The CDR3 spans 12 residues. This TCR was recovered from a man aged 18-30 years who had mild COVID-19 (a few samples of this study predate the infection). Cell type and time point are not known. Sequencing input: PBMCs or a T cell subset sorted from them (not recorded which). The chain recombines TRBV19 with TRBJ2-2, with D maybe TRBD2 (5 bases). This CDR3 reads CAIAGVTGELFF. CDR3 sequence (DNA): TGTGCCATTGCGGGCGTGACCGGGGAGCTGTTTTTT.